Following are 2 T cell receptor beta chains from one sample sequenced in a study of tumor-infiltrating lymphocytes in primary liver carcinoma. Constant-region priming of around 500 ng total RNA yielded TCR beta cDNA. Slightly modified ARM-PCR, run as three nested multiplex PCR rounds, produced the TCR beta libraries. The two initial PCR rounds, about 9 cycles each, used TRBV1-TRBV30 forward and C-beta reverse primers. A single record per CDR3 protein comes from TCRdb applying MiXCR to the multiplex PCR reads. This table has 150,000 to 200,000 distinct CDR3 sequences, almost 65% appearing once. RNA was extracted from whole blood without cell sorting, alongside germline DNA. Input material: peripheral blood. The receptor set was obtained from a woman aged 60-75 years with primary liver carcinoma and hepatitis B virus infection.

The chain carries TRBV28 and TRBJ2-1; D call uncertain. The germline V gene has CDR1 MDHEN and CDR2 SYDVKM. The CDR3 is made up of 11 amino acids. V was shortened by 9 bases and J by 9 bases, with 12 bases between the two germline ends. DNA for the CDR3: TGTGCCAGGAGCTCTAGGCGTGAGCAGTTCTTC. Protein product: CARSSRREQFF.

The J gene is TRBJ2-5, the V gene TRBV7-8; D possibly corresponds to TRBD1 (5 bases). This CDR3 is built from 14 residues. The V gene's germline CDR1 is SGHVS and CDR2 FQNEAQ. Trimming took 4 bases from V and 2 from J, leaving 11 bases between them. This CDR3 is CASSSNTGQETQYF. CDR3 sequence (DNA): TGTGCCAGCAGCTCCAACACAGGACAAGAGACCCAGTACTTC.